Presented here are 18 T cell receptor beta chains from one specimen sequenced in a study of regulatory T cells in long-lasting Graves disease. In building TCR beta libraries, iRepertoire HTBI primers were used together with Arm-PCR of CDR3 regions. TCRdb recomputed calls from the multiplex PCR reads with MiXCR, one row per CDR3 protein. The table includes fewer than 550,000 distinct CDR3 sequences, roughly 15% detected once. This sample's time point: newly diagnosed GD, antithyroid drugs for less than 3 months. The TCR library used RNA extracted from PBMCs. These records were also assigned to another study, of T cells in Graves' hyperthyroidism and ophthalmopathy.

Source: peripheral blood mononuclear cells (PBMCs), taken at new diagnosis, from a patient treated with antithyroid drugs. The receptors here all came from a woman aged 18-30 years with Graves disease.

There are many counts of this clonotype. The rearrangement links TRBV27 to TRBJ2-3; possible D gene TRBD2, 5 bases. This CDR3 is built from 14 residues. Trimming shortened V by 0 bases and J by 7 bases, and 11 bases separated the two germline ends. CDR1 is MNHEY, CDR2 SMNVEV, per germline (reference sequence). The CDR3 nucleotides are TGTGCCAGCAGTTTATCTCTAGCCGCTTATACGCAGTATTTT. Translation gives CASSLSLAAYTQYF.

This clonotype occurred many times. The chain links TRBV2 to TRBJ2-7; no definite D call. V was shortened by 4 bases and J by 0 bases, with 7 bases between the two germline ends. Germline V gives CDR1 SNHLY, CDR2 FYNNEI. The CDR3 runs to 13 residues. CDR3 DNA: TGTGCCAGCAGTGTCGCACGCTCCTACGAGCAGTACTTC. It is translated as CASSVARSYEQYF.

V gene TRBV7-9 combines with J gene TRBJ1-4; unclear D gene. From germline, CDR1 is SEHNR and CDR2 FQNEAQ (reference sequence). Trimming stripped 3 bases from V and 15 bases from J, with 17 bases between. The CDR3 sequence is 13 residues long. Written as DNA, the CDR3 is TGTGCCAGCAGCTTCGGATGGACGGAAGAAGTGTTTTTT. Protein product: CASSFGWTEEVFF.

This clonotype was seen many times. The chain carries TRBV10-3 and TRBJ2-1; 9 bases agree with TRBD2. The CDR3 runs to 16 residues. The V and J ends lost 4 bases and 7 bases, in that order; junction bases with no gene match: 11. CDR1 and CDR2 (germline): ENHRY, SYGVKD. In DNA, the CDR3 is TGTGCCATCAGTGGCCTGGAGCGGGAGGCCGATAATGAGCAGTTCTTC. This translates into CAISGLEREADNEQFF.

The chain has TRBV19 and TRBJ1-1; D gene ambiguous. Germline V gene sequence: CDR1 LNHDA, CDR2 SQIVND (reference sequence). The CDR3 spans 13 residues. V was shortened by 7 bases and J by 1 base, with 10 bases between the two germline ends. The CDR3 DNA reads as TGTGCCAGTAAGTGGCAGCCGAACACTGAAGCTTTCTTT. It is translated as CASKWQPNTEAFF.

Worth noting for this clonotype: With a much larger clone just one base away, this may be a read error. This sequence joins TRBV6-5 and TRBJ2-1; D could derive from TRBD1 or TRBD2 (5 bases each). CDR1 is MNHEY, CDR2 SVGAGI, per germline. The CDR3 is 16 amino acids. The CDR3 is CASSYEDTGRGNEQLF. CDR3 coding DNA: TGTGCCAGCAGTTATGAGGACACCGGACGGGGCAATGAGCAGCTCTTC.

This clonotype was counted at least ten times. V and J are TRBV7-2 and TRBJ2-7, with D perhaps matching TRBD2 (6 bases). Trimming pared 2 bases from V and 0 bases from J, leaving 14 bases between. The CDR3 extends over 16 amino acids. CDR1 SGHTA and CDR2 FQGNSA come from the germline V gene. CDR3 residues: CASSLYGSGSSYEQYF. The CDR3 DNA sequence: TGTGCCAGCAGCTTATACGGTAGCGGCAGCTCCTACGAGCAGTACTTC.

The CDR3 DNA follows: TGTGCCAGCTCACCCGTCCCCCTTGAAAAACTGTTTTTT. Amino acids: CASSPVPLEKLFF. The chain has TRBV18 and TRBJ1-4; D gene unclear. Germline assignment: CDR1 KGHSH and CDR2 LQKENI. Trimming took off 3 bases at V and 7 bases at J, with 9 bases between the two ends. The CDR3 covers 13 residues.

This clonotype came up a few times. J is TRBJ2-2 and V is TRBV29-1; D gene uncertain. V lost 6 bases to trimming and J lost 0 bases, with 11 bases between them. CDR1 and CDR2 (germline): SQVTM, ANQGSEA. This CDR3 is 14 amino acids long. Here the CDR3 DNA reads TGCAGCGTGGGTAGGGTTTCGAACACCGGGGAGCTGTTTTTT. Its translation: CSVGRVSNTGELFF.

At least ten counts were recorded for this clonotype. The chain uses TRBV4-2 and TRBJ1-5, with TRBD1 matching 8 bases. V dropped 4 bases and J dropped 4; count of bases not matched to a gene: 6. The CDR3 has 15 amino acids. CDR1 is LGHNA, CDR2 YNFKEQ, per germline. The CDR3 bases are TGTGCCAGCAGCCTAGAAGACAGGGGAAATCAGCCCCAGCATTTT. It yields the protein CASSLEDRGNQPQHF.

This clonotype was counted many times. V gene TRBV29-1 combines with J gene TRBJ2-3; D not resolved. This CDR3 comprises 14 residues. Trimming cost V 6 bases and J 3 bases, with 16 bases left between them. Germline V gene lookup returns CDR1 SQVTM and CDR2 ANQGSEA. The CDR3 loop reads CSVRPAVKTDTQYF. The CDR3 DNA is TGCAGCGTACGACCCGCCGTAAAAACAGATACGCAGTATTTT.

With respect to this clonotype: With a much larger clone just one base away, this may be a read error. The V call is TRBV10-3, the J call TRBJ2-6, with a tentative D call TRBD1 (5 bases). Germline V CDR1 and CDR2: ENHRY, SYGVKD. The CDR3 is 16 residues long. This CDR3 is CAISPTDSSGTNVLTF. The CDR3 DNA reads TGTGCCATCAGCCCGACCGACAGCTCTGGGACCAACGTCCTGACTTTC.

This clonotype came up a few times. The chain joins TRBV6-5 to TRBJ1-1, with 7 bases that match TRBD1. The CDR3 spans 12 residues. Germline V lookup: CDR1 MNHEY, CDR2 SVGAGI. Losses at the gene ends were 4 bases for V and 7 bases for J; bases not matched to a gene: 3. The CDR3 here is CASSLDRHEAFF. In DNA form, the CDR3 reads TGTGCCAGCAGTTTGGACAGGCATGAAGCTTTCTTT.

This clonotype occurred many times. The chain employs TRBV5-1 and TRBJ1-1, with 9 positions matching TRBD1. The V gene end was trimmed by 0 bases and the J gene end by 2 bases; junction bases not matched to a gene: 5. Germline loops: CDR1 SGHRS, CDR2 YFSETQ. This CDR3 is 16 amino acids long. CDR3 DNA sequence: TGCGCCAGCAGCTTGGCACAGGGGGCTTTTAACACTGAAGCTTTCTTT. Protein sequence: CASSLAQGAFNTEAFF. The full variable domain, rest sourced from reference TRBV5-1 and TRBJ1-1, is KAGVTQTPRYLIKTRGQQVTLSCSPISGHRSVSWYQQTPGQGLQFLFEYFSETQRNKGNFPGRFSGRQFSNSRSEMNVSTLELGDSALYLCASSLAQGAFNTEAFFGQGTRLTVV.

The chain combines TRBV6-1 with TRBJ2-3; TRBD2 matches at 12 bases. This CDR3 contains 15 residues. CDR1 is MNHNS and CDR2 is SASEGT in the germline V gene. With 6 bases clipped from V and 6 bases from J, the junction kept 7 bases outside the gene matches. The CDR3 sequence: CASSRGTSGYDTQYF. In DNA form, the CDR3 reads TGTGCCAGCAGCCGCGGGACTAGCGGGTACGATACGCAGTATTTT.

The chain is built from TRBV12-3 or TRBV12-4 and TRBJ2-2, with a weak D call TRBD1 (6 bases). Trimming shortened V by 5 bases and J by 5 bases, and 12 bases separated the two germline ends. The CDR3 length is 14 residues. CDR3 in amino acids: CASSLLQGTGELFF. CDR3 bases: TGTGCCAGCAGTCTATTACAGGGAACCGGGGAGCTGTTTTTT.

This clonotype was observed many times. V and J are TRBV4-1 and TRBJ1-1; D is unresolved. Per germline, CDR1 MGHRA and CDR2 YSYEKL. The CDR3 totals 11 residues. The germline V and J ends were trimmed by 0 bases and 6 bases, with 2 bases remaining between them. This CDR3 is CASSQDSEAFF. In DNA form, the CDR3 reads TGCGCCAGCAGCCAAGATTCTGAAGCTTTCTTT.

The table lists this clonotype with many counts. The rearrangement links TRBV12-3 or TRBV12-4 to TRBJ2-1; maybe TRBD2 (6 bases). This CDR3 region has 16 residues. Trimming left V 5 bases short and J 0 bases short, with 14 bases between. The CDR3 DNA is TGTGCCAGCAGTAACCGGGACTTGAGCTCCTACAATGAGCAGTTCTTC. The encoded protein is CASSNRDLSSYNEQFF.